These 4 T cell receptor beta chains originate from one sample sequenced in a study of CXCR3-negative and CXCR3-positive naive CD8 T cells. Preparation of TRB cDNA libraries relied on 5' RACE carrying UMI labels. No DNA is given; TCRdb re-called the 5' RACE reads and lists each CDR3 protein once. The sample shows around 40,000 distinct CDR3 sequences, and 1.5% to 2% sits with its ten largest clones. The specimen was naive CXCR3- CD8+ T cells from blood. As to subset: CD45RO-CCR7+CD27+CD95- naive CD8+ T cells lacking CXCR3 (TNR3-). The receptors here all came from a human donor in good health. Some clones in this sample may be carry-over from other donors' samples.

The chain employs TRBV7-2 and TRBJ2-1; checking the TCRdb D call of TRBD1 is not possible without DNA. Germline CDR1 and CDR2: SGHTA and FQGNSA. This CDR3 has 16 amino acids. CDR3 sequence: CASSLGIGVLSNEQFF.

This chain links TRBV27 with TRBJ2-7; TCRdb lists TRBD2, though no DNA is available to test this call. The CDR3 length is 15 residues. The germline gives CDR1 MNHEY, CDR2 SMNVEV (reference sequence). CDR3: CASTSLRQPSYEQYF.

The chain links TRBV5-1 to TRBJ2-1; there is no DNA to check the TCRdb D call of TRBD2. The CDR3 has 16 residues. In germline, CDR1 is SGHRS, CDR2 YFSETQ. The CDR3 here is CASSLGTGGQYNEQFF.

V is TRBV9 and J is TRBJ1-2; TCRdb's D call, TRBD1, is unchecked because there is no DNA. Germline V gene sequence: CDR1 SGDLS, CDR2 YYNGEE. The length of the CDR3 is 16 residues. CDR3 region: CASSPTGTGGGYGYTF.